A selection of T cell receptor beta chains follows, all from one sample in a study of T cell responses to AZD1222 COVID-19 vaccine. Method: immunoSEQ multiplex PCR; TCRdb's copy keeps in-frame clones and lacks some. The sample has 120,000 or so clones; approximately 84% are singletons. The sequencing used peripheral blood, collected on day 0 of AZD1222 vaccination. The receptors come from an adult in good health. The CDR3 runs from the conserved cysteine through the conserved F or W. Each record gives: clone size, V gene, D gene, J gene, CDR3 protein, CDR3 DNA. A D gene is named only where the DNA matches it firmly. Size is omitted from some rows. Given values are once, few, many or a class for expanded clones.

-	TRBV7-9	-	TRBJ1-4	CASSLARDGQLFF	TGTGCCAGCAGCTTAGCGAGGGACGGTCAACTGTTTTTT
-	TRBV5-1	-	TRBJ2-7	CASSLGRGSYEQYF	TGCGCCAGCAGCTTGGGAAGGGGGTCCTACGAGCAGTACTTC
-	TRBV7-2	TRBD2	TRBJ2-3	CASSVSGSGSDTQYF	TGTGCCAGCAGCGTTAGCGGGAGTGGGTCAGATACGCAGTATTTT
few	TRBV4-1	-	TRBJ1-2	CASSQPGSRYGYTF	TGCGCCAGCAGCCAACCCGGGTCTCGCTATGGCTACACCTTC
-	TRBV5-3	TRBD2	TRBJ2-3	CARSLVVLASSSTDTQYF	TGTGCCAGAAGCTTGGTGGTACTAGCGTCGTCTAGCACAGATACGCAGTATTTT
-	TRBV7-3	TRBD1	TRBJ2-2	CASSLTGRNTGELFF	TGTGCCAGCAGCTTGACAGGGAGAAACACCGGGGAGCTGTTTTTT
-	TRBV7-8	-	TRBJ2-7	CASSPEGWFSYEQYF	TGTGCCAGCAGTCCCGAAGGGTGGTTTTCCTACGAGCAGTACTTC
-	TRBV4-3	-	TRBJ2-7	CASSQDSTGTTYEQYF	TGCGCCAGCAGCCAAGACTCGACAGGTACTACCTACGAGCAGTACTTC
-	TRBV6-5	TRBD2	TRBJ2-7	CASSLGGTPYEQYF	TGTGCCAGCTCCTTGGGGGGGACTCCCTACGAGCAGTACTTC
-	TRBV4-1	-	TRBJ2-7	CASSLPGTSSYEQYF	TGCGCCAGCAGCCTCCCCGGGACCTCCTCCTACGAGCAGTACTTC
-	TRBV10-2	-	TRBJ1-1	CASSEGWGTDTEAFF	TGCGCCAGCAGTGAGGGATGGGGTACGGACACTGAAGCTTTCTTT
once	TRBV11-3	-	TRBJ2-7	CASSPGLTISYEQYF	TGTGCCAGCAGCCCCGGACTGACCATCTCCTACGAGCAGTACTTC
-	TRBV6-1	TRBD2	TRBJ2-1	CASSDRGLAGVVQFF	TGTGCCAGCAGTGATCGAGGACTAGCGGGAGTCGTGCAGTTCTTC
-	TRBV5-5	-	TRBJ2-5	CASSLGGGSETQYF	TGTGCCAGCAGCTTGGGGGGTGGTAGTGAGACCCAGTACTTC
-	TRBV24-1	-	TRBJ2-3	CATSRGTRTDTQYF	TGTGCCACCTCTCGGGGTACCCGCACAGATACGCAGTATTTT
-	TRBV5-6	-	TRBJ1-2	CASSPTGPARHGYTF	TGTGCCAGCAGCCCGACAGGCCCGGCGAGACATGGCTACACCTTC
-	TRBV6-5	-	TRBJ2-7	CASSYSDSSYEQYF	TGTGCCAGCAGTTACTCTGACAGTTCCTACGAGCAGTACTTC
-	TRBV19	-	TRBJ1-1	CASRRTDLNTEAFF	TGTGCCAGTAGGAGGACGGACCTGAACACTGAAGCTTTCTTT
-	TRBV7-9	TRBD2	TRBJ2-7	CASSPWGGNRGTYEQYF	TGTGCCAGCAGTCCTTGGGGGGGGAACCGAGGGACCTACGAGCAGTACTTC
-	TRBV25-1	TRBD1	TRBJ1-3	CASSPGQVLDGNTIYF	TGTGCCAGCAGTCCTGGACAGGTTCTGGATGGAAACACCATATATTTT
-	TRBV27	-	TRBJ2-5	CASSVWGETQYF	TGTGCCAGCAGTGTTTGGGGGGAGACCCAGTACTTC
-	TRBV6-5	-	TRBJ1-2	CASSRPGTSSYGYTF	TGTGCCAGCAGCCGTCCCGGGACATCTAGTTATGGCTACACCTTC
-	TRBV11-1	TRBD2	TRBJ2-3	CASSVLVAGGPDTQYF	TGTGCCAGCAGCGTGCTTGTAGCGGGAGGGCCAGATACGCAGTATTTT
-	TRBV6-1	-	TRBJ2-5	CASSEPRGVQETQYF	TGTGCCAGCAGTGAACCCAGGGGAGTCCAAGAGACCCAGTACTTC
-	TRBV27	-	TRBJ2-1	CASREGLTYNEQFF	TGTGCCAGCAGAGAGGGACTCACCTACAATGAGCAGTTCTTC
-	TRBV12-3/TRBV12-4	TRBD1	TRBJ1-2	CASSSDRVGGYTF	TGTGCCAGCAGTTCAGACAGGGTAGGCGGCTACACCTTC
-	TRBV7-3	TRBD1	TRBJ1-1	CASSPGRGGLGTEAFF	TGTGCCAGCAGCCCCGGGAGAGGGGGCCTTGGCACTGAAGCTTTCTTT
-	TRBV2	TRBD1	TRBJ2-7	CASARQGRSYEQYF	TGTGCCAGCGCCAGACAGGGGAGGTCCTACGAGCAGTACTTC
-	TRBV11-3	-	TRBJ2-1	CASSSVSGSFTEQFF	TGTGCCAGCAGTTCGGTTTCCGGGTCGTTTACTGAGCAGTTCTTC
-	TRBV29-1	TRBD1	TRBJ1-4	CSVGPGQVNEKLFF	TGCAGCGTTGGGCCGGGACAGGTTAATGAAAAACTGTTTTTT
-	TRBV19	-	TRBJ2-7	CASSILGATGEQYF	TGTGCCAGTAGTATATTAGGGGCCACGGGGGAGCAGTACTTC
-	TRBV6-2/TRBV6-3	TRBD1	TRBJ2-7	CASSSGQPGGEQYF	TGTGCCAGCAGTTCGGGACAGCCAGGCGGCGAGCAGTACTTC
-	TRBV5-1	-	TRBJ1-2	CASSLLTVASHGYTF	TGCGCCAGCAGCTTGTTAACAGTAGCTTCTCATGGCTACACCTTC
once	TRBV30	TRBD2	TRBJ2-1	CAWTVASGQRRFF	TGTGCCTGGACCGTGGCTAGCGGGCAGCGAAGGTTCTTC
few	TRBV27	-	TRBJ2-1	CASRAGWPGNEQFF	TGTGCCAGCAGAGCCGGGTGGCCGGGCAATGAGCAGTTCTTC
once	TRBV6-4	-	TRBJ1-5	CASSDGSSNQPQHF	TGTGCCAGCAGTGATGGTAGTAGCAATCAGCCCCAGCATTTT
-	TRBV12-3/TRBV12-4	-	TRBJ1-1	CASTLLGGTEAFF	TGTGCCAGCACCCTTCTTGGGGGAACTGAAGCTTTCTTT
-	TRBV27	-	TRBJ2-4	CASSSPKNIQYF	TGTGCCAGCAGTAGCCCCAAAAACATTCAGTACTTC
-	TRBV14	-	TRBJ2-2	CASSQVRQNTGELFF	TGTGCCAGCAGCCAAGTGCGACAGAACACCGGGGAGCTGTTTTTT
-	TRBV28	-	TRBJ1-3	CASSSERLTHSGNTIYF	TGTGCCAGCAGCTCGGAGCGCCTTACACACTCCGGAAACACCATATATTTT
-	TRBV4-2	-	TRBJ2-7	CASSQRDTSYEQYF	TGTGCCAGCAGCCAGAGGGACACCTCCTACGAGCAGTACTTC
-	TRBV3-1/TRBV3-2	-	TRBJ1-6	CASSQGGPDDSPLHF	TGTGCCAGCAGCCAAGGAGGACCGGACGATTCACCCCTCCACTTT
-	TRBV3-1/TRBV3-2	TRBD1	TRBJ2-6	CASSQRGPGANVLTF	TGTGCCAGCAGCCAAAGGGGGCCTGGGGCCAACGTCCTGACTTTC
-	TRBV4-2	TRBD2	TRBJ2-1	CASSQGGSLSEQFF	TGTGCCAGCAGCCAAGGCGGGAGTCTCAGTGAGCAGTTCTTC
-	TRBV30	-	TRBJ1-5	CAWSVSLGGNQPQHF	TGTGCCTGGAGTGTATCTCTAGGGGGCAATCAGCCCCAGCATTTT
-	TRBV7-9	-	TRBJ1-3	CASSLEGQGSGNTIYF	TGTGCCAGCAGCTTAGAGGGGCAGGGCTCTGGAAACACCATATATTTT
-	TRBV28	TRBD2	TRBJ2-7	CASSLGLASYEQYF	TGTGCCAGCAGTTTGGGACTAGCCTCCTACGAGCAGTACTTC
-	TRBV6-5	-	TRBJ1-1	CASSYSTNTEAFF	TGTGCCAGCAGTTACTCGACGAACACTGAAGCTTTCTTT
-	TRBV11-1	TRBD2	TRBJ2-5	CASSLSTSGETQYF	TGTGCCAGCAGCTTATCCACTAGCGGGGAGACCCAGTACTTC
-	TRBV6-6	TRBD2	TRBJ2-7	CASSQHSILAGTSYEQYF	TGTGCCAGCAGTCAACATTCGATCCTAGCGGGGACTTCCTACGAGCAGTACTTC
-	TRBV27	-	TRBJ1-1	CASSSYASGGTEAFF	TGTGCCAGCAGTTCTTACGCCTCCGGGGGCACTGAAGCTTTCTTT
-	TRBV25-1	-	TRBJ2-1	CASSDPGEGEQFF	TGTGCCAGCAGTGACCCAGGGGAGGGTGAGCAGTTCTTC
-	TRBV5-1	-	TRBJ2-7	CASSLAGSGAYEQYF	TGCGCCAGCAGCTTGGCCGGGTCAGGGGCCTACGAGCAGTACTTC
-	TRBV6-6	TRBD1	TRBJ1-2	CASSYSTGGVIDGYTF	TGTGCCAGCAGTTACTCCACAGGGGGCGTAATCGATGGCTACACCTTC
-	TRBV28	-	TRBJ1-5	CASSLNQRNQPQHF	TGTGCCAGCAGTTTAAACCAGCGGAATCAGCCCCAGCATTTT
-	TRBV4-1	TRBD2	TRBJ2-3	CASSQLRPRLAGGRDTQYF	TGCGCCAGCAGCCAACTGAGACCCCGACTAGCGGGGGGGCGAGATACGCAGTATTTT
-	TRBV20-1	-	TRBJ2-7	CSAPQGYEQYF	TGCAGTGCTCCTCAGGGATACGAGCAGTACTTC